The 9 T cell receptor beta chains below come from one sample, sequenced in a study of cytomegalovirus exposure and HLA in healthy donors. With 60 Vbeta and 13 Jbeta primers, the PCR was carried out. This table comes from immunoSEQ multiplex PCR, and its TCRdb copy is limited to in-frame clones, with some not included. The data show more than 95,000 clones, roughly 80% seen once. Sequencing used PBMCs. The receptors originated from a man in his fifties or sixties in good health and CMV-seropositive.

The V call is TRBV18, the J call TRBJ1-1, with TRBD1 as a possible D gene (5 bases). Trimming took 2 bases from V and 3 from J, leaving 13 bases between them. The CDR3 is 15 amino acids. Germline V lookup: CDR1 KGHSH, CDR2 LQKENI. Written as DNA, the CDR3 is TGTGCCAGCTCACCAGACCGTCGGGGGTACACTGAAGCTTTCTTT. This codes for CASSPDRRGYTEAFF.

The chain links TRBV7-9 to TRBJ2-1; tentatively, D is TRBD2 (6 bases). Deletions cut 4 bases from V and 6 bases from J, with 13 bases between. In germline, CDR1 is SEHNR, CDR2 FQNEAQ (reference sequence). This CDR3 has 14 residues. DNA for the CDR3: TGTGCCAGCAGCTCCGAGACTAGACTCAATGAGCAGTTCTTC. It translates to CASSSETRLNEQFF. Filled out from reference TRBV7-9 and TRBJ2-1, the complete variable domain reads DTGVSQNPRHKITKRGQNVTFRCDPISEHNRLYWYRQTLGQGPEFLTYFQNEAQLEKSRLLSDRFSAERPKGSFSTLEIQRTEQGDSAMYLCASSSETRLNEQFFGPGTRLTVL.

This clone was seen more than once but under ten times. The V call is TRBV29-1, the J call TRBJ2-1; 9 positions match TRBD1. CDR3 length equals 13 residues. The V gene's germline CDR1 is SQVTM and CDR2 ANQGSEA. Germline trimming cut 3 bases from V and 8 bases from J; bases unmatched to any gene: 5. CDR3 in DNA: TGCAGCGTTGAGACAGGGGGTAATGATGAGCAGTTCTTC. As protein: CSVETGGNDEQFF.

This chain joins TRBV5-4 and TRBJ2-5; 10 bases align to TRBD1. There are 13 residues in the CDR3. Trimming removed 6 bases from V and 5 bases from J; junction bases left unmatched: 4. Germline V gene data show CDR1 as SGHNT and CDR2 as YYREEE (reference sequence). CDR3 DNA: TGTGCCAGCACCACGGACAGGGGGGAGACCCAGTACTTC. Translation: CASTTDRGETQYF.

V and J are TRBV2 and TRBJ1-5, with 9 bases lining up with TRBD1. The CDR3 loop spans 17 amino acids. With V trimmed by 6 bases and J by 0 bases, 9 bases remained unmatched. CDR1 is SNHLY, CDR2 FYNNEI, per germline. The CDR3 DNA reads TGTGCCAGCAGGGCCGGGACAGGGACCTATAGCAATCAGCCCCAGCATTTT. The encoded protein is CASRAGTGTYSNQPQHF.

This clone was detected only once. The chain is built from TRBV5-1 and TRBJ2-7; TRBD2 matches at 10 bases. Germline V gene lookup returns CDR1 SGHRS and CDR2 YFSETQ. J gave up 5 bases and V 0 bases, and 5 bases lay outside the gene matches. There are 15 residues in the CDR3. CDR3 in DNA: TGCGCCAGCAGCTTGGCCCTAGCGGGGGCCCACGAGCAGTACTTC. Encoded protein: CASSLALAGAHEQYF.

The rearrangement uses TRBV5-1 and TRBJ2-7; tentative D call: TRBD1 (6 bases). This CDR3 spans 14 amino acids. CDR1 is SGHRS and CDR2 is YFSETQ in the germline V gene. V lost 4 bases and J 2 bases, leaving 13 bases between the germline ends. CDR3: CASSLQGTPYEQYF. CDR3 bases: TGCGCCAGCAGCCTACAGGGAACCCCCTACGAGCAGTACTTC.

This clone was detected a few times. The chain joins TRBV19 to TRBJ1-1, with D tentatively TRBD1 (6 bases). The germline CDR1 and CDR2 sequences are LNHDA and SQIVND (reference sequence). The CDR3 runs 14 residues. V lost 7 bases and J 9 bases, leaving 21 bases between the germline ends. The CDR3 spells CASTFRTDTGKAFF. The CDR3 region has the DNA TGTGCCAGTACCTTTAGGACAGACACAGGAAAAGCTTTCTTT. The whole variable domain, remainder taken from reference TRBV19 and TRBJ1-1, is DGGITQSPKYLFRKEGQNVTLSCEQNLNHDAMYWYRQDPGQGLRLIYYSQIVNDFQKGDIAEGYSVSREKKESFPLTVTSAQKNPTAFYLCASTFRTDTGKAFFGQGTRLTVV.

The chain employs TRBV7-6 and TRBJ2-7; tentative D call: TRBD2 (6 bases). Germline CDR1 and CDR2: SGHVS and FNYEAQ. This CDR3 has 15 amino acids. The V end was cut by 1 base, the J end by 7 bases, with 17 bases between. CDR3 in DNA: TGTGCCAGCAGCTTAGGAGGGACTTGGGGGAGGGAGCAGTACTTC. Amino acids: CASSLGGTWGREQYF.